This is a list of T cell receptor beta chains from one sample in a study of cytomegalovirus exposure and HLA in healthy donors. Sequenced by immunoSEQ multiplex PCR; TCRdb stores in-frame clones only, minus some. The sample has over 150,000 clones; around 68% are singletons. The sample comprised PBMCs. The receptors here all came from a man aged 45 to 65 in good health and CMV-seronegative. The CDR3 runs from the conserved cysteine through the conserved F or W. Fields, in order: D gene, J gene, clone size, V gene, CDR3 protein, CDR3 DNA. A D gene is named only where the DNA matches it firmly. Clone size is not always given. Where it is, it says once, few, many or a class for expanded clones.

D: .
J: TRBJ1-1
size: .
V: TRBV5-1
CDR3: CASTTLGGNTEAFF
DNA: TGCGCTAGCACCACTCTCGGGGGAAACACTGAAGCTTTCTTT

D: .
J: TRBJ1-1
size: few
V: TRBV5-8
CDR3: CASSLSWAMNTEAFF
DNA: TGTGCCAGCAGCTTGTCGTGGGCCATGAACACTGAAGCTTTCTTT

D: .
J: TRBJ2-5
size: .
V: TRBV9
CDR3: CASSVEAGYQETQYF
DNA: TGTGCCAGCAGCGTAGAGGCAGGGTACCAAGAGACCCAGTACTTC

D: .
J: TRBJ1-1
size: .
V: TRBV18
CDR3: CASSPDMNTEAFF
DNA: TGTGCCAGCTCACCGGACATGAACACTGAAGCTTTCTTT

D: TRBD1
J: TRBJ1-4
size: few
V: TRBV11-2
CDR3: CASSPRQGLDEKLFF
DNA: TGTGCCAGCAGCCCTCGACAGGGGTTAGATGAAAAACTGTTTTTT

D: .
J: TRBJ1-2
size: .
V: TRBV1
CDR3: CTSSQDGEGLGYGYTF
DNA: TGCACCAGCAGCCAAGATGGGGAGGGATTGGGGTATGGCTACACCTTC

D: TRBD1
J: TRBJ2-1
size: .
V: TRBV19
CDR3: CASSTRDSSYNEQFF
DNA: TGTGCCAGTAGTACCCGGGACAGCTCCTACAATGAGCAGTTCTTC

D: TRBD1
J: TRBJ2-7
size: .
V: TRBV28
CDR3: CASTPTGASYEQYF
DNA: TGTGCCAGCACCCCGACAGGGGCCTCCTACGAGCAGTACTTC

D: TRBD1
J: TRBJ1-1
size: .
V: TRBV7-8
CDR3: CASSLWTGGVWNTEAFF
DNA: TGTGCCAGCAGCTTATGGACAGGGGGCGTCTGGAACACTGAAGCTTTCTTT

D: TRBD2
J: TRBJ2-3
size: .
V: TRBV5-1
CDR3: CASSLERGSTDTQYF
DNA: TGCGCCAGCAGCTTAGAGCGGGGGAGCACAGATACGCAGTATTTT

D: .
J: TRBJ2-5
size: .
V: TRBV18
CDR3: CASSPSTGLGMKETQYF
DNA: TGTGCCAGCTCACCGTCTACAGGATTAGGGATGAAGGAGACCCAGTACTTC

D: TRBD2
J: TRBJ2-1
size: .
V: TRBV13
CDR3: CASSLLNPRGGLDEQFF
DNA: TGTGCCAGCAGCTTATTAAATCCGCGGGGGGGCTTGGATGAGCAGTTCTTC

D: .
J: TRBJ2-5
size: .
V: TRBV27
CDR3: CASRGHLQETQYF
DNA: TGTGCCAGCAGGGGACACCTCCAAGAGACCCAGTACTTC

D: TRBD1
J: TRBJ1-1
size: .
V: TRBV7-9
CDR3: CASSIQGYTDAFF
DNA: TGTGCCAGCAGCATACAGGGGTACACTGACGCTTTCTTT

D: TRBD1
J: TRBJ1-2
size: .
V: TRBV9
CDR3: CASTSSGTGGRGYTF
DNA: TGTGCCAGCACAAGTTCCGGGACAGGGGGCAGGGGCTACACCTTC

D: .
J: TRBJ2-5
size: .
V: TRBV9
CDR3: CASSAGERDFRETQYF
DNA: TGTGCCAGCAGCGCTGGGGAGAGGGATTTTAGGGAGACCCAGTACTTC

D: .
J: TRBJ2-1
size: .
V: TRBV7-2
CDR3: CASSLIRGGYNEQFF
DNA: TGTGCCAGCAGCTTAATTAGGGGGGGATACAATGAGCAGTTCTTC

D: TRBD1
J: TRBJ1-1
size: .
V: TRBV5-4
CDR3: CASSSGTGATTEAFF
DNA: TGTGCCAGCAGCTCCGGGACAGGGGCGACCACTGAAGCTTTCTTT

D: .
J: TRBJ1-2
size: .
V: TRBV7-2
CDR3: CASSLATGGYTF
DNA: TGTGCCAGCAGCTTAGCGACGGGGGGCTACACCTTC

D: .
J: TRBJ1-1
size: .
V: TRBV29-1
CDR3: CSGKNTEAFF
DNA: TGCAGCGGTAAGAACACTGAAGCTTTCTTT

D: TRBD1
J: TRBJ2-7
size: .
V: TRBV4-3
CDR3: CASSQEGGAFHEQYF
DNA: TGCGCCAGCAGCCAAGAAGGGGGCGCCTTCCACGAGCAGTACTTC

D: TRBD1
J: TRBJ1-1
size: .
V: TRBV5-6
CDR3: CASSLAGGGGTEAFF
DNA: TGTGCCAGCAGCTTGGCCGGAGGGGGCGGCACTGAAGCTTTCTTT

D: .
J: TRBJ1-1
size: once
V: TRBV7-8
CDR3: CASSTYTEAFF
DNA: TGTGCCAGCAGCACTTACACTGAAGCTTTCTTT

D: TRBD1
J: TRBJ2-7
size: .
V: TRBV6-5
CDR3: CASSYSQGVDYEQYF
DNA: TGTGCCAGCAGTTACAGTCAGGGGGTAGATTACGAGCAGTACTTC

D: .
J: TRBJ2-3
size: .
V: TRBV7-8
CDR3: CASSLSPSTDTQYF
DNA: TGTGCCAGCAGCTTATCCCCGAGCACAGATACGCAGTATTTT

D: .
J: TRBJ2-7
size: .
V: TRBV29-1
CDR3: CSVVEGHYYEQYF
DNA: TGCAGCGTTGTTGAGGGACACTACTACGAGCAGTACTTC

D: .
J: TRBJ1-1
size: .
V: TRBV11-2
CDR3: CASSVRGHPNTEAFF
DNA: TGTGCCAGCAGTGTAAGAGGACACCCGAACACTGAAGCTTTCTTT

D: TRBD2
J: TRBJ2-1
size: .
V: TRBV6-5
CDR3: CASSPGTSGGLEQFF
DNA: TGTGCCAGCAGCCCCGGGACTAGCGGGGGATTGGAGCAGTTCTTC

D: .
J: TRBJ1-1
size: few
V: TRBV28
CDR3: CASRSRTEAFF
DNA: TGTGCCAGCAGGTCGCGCACTGAAGCTTTCTTT

D: TRBD1
J: TRBJ2-3
size: few
V: TRBV7-2
CDR3: CASSAGQGAYTQYF
DNA: TGTGCCAGTAGTGCGGGACAGGGGGCATATACGCAGTATTTT

D: .
J: TRBJ2-3
size: .
V: TRBV28
CDR3: CAINGQWGDSDTQYF
DNA: TGTGCCATCAATGGCCAGTGGGGGGATTCAGATACGCAGTATTTT

D: TRBD1
J: TRBJ1-1
size: .
V: TRBV18
CDR3: CASSPSTGGVTEAFF
DNA: TGTGCCAGCTCACCTTCGACAGGGGGGGTTACTGAAGCTTTCTTT

D: .
J: TRBJ2-1
size: .
V: TRBV5-1
CDR3: CASSFGGAGGYNEQFF
DNA: TGCGCCAGCAGCTTTGGGGGGGCTGGGGGCTACAATGAGCAGTTCTTC

D: TRBD1
J: TRBJ1-5
size: .
V: TRBV6-1
CDR3: CASSAGTGVYSNQPQHF
DNA: TGTGCCAGCAGTGCCGGGACAGGGGTTTATAGCAATCAGCCCCAGCATTTT

D: .
J: TRBJ1-3
size: once
V: TRBV6-1
CDR3: CASSEAHIKGVSGNTIYF
DNA: TGTGCCAGCAGTGAAGCACACATTAAGGGGGTCTCTGGAAACACCATATATTTT

D: .
J: TRBJ2-6
size: .
V: TRBV6-1
CDR3: CASSETGSGANVLTF
DNA: TGTGCCAGCAGTGAGACAGGCTCTGGGGCCAACGTCCTGACTTTC

D: TRBD2
J: TRBJ2-3
size: .
V: TRBV27
CDR3: CASRPPGLAVLSTDTQYF
DNA: TGTGCCAGCAGACCACCGGGACTAGCGGTCCTTAGCACAGATACGCAGTATTTT

D: .
J: TRBJ1-2
size: few
V: TRBV5-1
CDR3: CASRDTREDYTF
DNA: TGCGCCAGCAGGGACACCCGGGAGGACTACACCTTC

D: TRBD1
J: TRBJ2-1
size: .
V: TRBV4-3
CDR3: CASSQEYPGTGRNEQFF
DNA: TGCGCCAGCAGCCAAGAATACCCCGGGACAGGGCGCAATGAGCAGTTCTTC

D: .
J: TRBJ2-7
size: .
V: TRBV5-1
CDR3: CASSARGRGTSYEQYF
DNA: TGCGCCAGCAGCGCACGTGGACGGGGTACCTCCTACGAGCAGTACTTC

D: TRBD1
J: TRBJ1-2
size: once
V: TRBV6-5
CDR3: CASSYSGQGAIHGYTF
DNA: TGTGCCAGCAGTTACTCAGGACAGGGGGCAATACATGGCTACACCTTC

D: .
J: TRBJ1-4
size: .
V: TRBV5-1
CDR3: CASSLGGGNEKLFF
DNA: TGCGCCAGCAGCTTGGGGGGGGGAAATGAAAAACTGTTTTTT

D: TRBD1
J: TRBJ2-5
size: few
V: TRBV4-1
CDR3: CASSQDQGVETQYF
DNA: TGCGCCAGCAGCCAAGATCAGGGGGTCGAGACCCAGTACTTC

D: TRBD1
J: TRBJ1-1
size: .
V: TRBV5-1
CDR3: CASSLGQGGMNTEAFF
DNA: TGCGCCAGCAGCTTGGGACAGGGGGGCATGAACACTGAAGCTTTCTTT

D: TRBD2
J: TRBJ2-5
size: .
V: TRBV4-1
CDR3: CASSQGTGGGETQYF
DNA: TGCGCCAGCAGCCAAGGAACGGGGGGAGGCGAGACCCAGTACTTC

D: TRBD1
J: TRBJ1-6
size: .
V: TRBV27
CDR3: CASSFYHPGQGPSPLHF
DNA: TGTGCCAGCAGTTTCTACCATCCGGGACAGGGGCCCTCACCCCTCCACTTT

D: TRBD1
J: TRBJ2-3
size: once
V: TRBV7-6
CDR3: CASREGTVGDTQYF
DNA: TGTGCCAGCAGAGAAGGGACAGTAGGAGATACGCAGTATTTT

D: .
J: TRBJ2-1
size: .
V: TRBV10-1
CDR3: CASSELRGNEQFF
DNA: TGCGCCAGCAGTGAGCTACGGGGGAATGAGCAGTTCTTC

D: .
J: TRBJ2-3
size: few
V: TRBV11-2
CDR3: CASSSEASTDTQYF
DNA: TGTGCCAGCAGCAGCGAGGCAAGCACAGATACGCAGTATTTT

D: .
J: TRBJ1-5
size: .
V: TRBV7-2
CDR3: CASSFSENSNQPQHF
DNA: TGTGCCAGCAGCTTTAGCGAGAATAGCAATCAGCCCCAGCATTTT

D: .
J: TRBJ2-3
size: .
V: TRBV5-6
CDR3: CASSSSDYLSTDTQYF
DNA: TGTGCCAGCAGCTCCTCCGATTACTTATCGACAGATACGCAGTATTTT

D: TRBD1
J: TRBJ2-2
size: few
V: TRBV4-3
CDR3: CASSQRTGGNTGELFF
DNA: TGCGCCAGCAGCCAACGGACAGGAGGAAACACCGGGGAGCTGTTTTTT